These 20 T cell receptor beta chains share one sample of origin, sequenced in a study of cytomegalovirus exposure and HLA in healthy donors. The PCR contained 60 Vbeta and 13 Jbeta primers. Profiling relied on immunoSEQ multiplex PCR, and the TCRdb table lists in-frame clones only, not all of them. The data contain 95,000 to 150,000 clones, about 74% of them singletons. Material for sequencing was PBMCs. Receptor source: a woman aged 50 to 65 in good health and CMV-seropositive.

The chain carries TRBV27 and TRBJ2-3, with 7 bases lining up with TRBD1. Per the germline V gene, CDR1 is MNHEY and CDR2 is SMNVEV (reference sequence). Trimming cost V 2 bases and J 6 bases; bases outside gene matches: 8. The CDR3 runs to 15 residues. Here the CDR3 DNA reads TGTGCCAGCAGTTTAAGACAGGGCAGGTGGGATACGCAGTATTTT. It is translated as CASSLRQGRWDTQYF.

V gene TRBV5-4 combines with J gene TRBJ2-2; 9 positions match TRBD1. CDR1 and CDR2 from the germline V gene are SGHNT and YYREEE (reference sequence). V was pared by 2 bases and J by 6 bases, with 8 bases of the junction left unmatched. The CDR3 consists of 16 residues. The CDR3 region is CASSFGGQGIPGELFF. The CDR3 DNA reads TGTGCCAGCAGCTTCGGTGGACAGGGGATTCCCGGGGAGCTGTTTTTT.

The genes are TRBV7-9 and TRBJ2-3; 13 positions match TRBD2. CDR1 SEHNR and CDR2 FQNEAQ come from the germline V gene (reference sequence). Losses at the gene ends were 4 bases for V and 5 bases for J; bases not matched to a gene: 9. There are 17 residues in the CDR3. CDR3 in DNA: TGTGCCAGCAGCTCCGGACTAGCGGGGGCTCTGGGAGATACGCAGTATTTT. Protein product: CASSSGLAGALGDTQYF.

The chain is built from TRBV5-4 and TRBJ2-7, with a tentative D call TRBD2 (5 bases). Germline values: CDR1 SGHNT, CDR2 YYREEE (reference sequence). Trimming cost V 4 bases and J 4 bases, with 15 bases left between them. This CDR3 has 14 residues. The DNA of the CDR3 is TGTGCCAGCAGCCAGACTAACCCATCGTACGAGCAGTACTTC. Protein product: CASSQTNPSYEQYF.

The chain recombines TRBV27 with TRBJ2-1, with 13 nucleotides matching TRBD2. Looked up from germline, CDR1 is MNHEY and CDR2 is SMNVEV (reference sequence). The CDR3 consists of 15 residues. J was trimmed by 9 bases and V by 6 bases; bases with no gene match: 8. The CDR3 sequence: CASRALAGGLSEQFF. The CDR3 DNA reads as TGTGCCAGCAGGGCACTAGCGGGGGGGCTAAGTGAGCAGTTCTTC.

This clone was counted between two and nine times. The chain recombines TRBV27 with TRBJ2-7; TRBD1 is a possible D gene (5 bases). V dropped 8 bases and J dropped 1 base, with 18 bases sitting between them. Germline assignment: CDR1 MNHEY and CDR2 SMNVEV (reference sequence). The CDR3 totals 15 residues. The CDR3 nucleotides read TGTGCCAGCTCCCCCGGGTCAGGGCGTTCCTACGAGCAGTACTTC. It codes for CASSPGSGRSYEQYF.

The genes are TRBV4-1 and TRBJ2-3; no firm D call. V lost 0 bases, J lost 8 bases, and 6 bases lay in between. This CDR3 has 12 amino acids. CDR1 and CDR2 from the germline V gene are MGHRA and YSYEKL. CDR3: CASSQEEITQYF. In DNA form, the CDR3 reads TGCGCCAGCAGCCAAGAGGAGATTACGCAGTATTTT.

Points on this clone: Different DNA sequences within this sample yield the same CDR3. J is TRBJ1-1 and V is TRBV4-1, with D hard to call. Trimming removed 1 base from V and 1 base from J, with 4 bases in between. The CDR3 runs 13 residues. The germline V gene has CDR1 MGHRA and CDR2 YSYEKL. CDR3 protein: CASSQVQNTEAFF. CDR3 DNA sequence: TGCGCCAGCAGCCAAGTTCAGAACACTGAAGCTTTCTTT.

CDR3 protein: CASSEGLGATQYF. CDR3 sequence (DNA): TGTGCCAGCAGTGAAGGGTTAGGGGCTACGCAGTATTTT. The J gene is TRBJ2-3, the V gene TRBV2; D perhaps matches TRBD1 (5 bases). Germline lookup yields CDR1 SNHLY and CDR2 FYNNEI. The ends were cut back, 1 base at V and 8 bases at J, with 10 bases in the middle. CDR3 size: 13 residues.

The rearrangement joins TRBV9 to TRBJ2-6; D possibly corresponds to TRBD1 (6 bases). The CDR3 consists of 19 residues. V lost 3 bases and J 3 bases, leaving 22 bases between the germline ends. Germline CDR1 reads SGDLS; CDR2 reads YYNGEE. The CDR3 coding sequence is TGTGCCAGCAGCGAAACACAGGGTTGGTCCCCTTTTGGGGCCAACGTCCTGACTTTC. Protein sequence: CASSETQGWSPFGANVLTF. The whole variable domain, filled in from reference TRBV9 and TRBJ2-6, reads DSGVTQTPKHLITATGQRVTLRCSPRSGDLSVYWYQQSLDQGLQFLIQYYNGEERAKGNILERFSAQQFPDLHSELNLSSLELGDSALYFCASSETQGWSPFGANVLTFGAGSRLTVL.

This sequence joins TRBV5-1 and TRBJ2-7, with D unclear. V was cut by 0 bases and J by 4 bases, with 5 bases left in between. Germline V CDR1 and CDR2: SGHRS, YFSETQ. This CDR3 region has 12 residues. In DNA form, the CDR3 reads TGCGCCAGCAGCTTGGTCGGGTACGAGCAGTACTTC. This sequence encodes CASSLVGYEQYF.

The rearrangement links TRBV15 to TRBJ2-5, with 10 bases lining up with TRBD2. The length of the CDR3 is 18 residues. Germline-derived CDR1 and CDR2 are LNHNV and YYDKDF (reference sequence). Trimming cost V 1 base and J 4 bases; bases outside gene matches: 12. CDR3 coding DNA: TGTGCCACCAGCAGAGTTGATAGTAGCGGGGGGCAGAGAGAGACCCAGTACTTC. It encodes CATSRVDSSGGQRETQYF. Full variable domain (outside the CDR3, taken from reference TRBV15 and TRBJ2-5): DAMVIQNPRYQVTQFGKPVTLSCSQTLNHNVMYWYQQKSSQAPKLLFHYYDKDFNNEADTPDNFQSRRPNTSFCFLDIRSPGLGDTAMYLCATSRVDSSGGQRETQYFGPGTRLLVL.

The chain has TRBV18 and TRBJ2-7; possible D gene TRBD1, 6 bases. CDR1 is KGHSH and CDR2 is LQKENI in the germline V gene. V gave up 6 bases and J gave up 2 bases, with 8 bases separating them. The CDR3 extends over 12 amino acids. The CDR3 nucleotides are TGTGCCAGCTCGGGGGCCACCTACGAGCAGTACTTC. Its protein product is CASSGATYEQYF.

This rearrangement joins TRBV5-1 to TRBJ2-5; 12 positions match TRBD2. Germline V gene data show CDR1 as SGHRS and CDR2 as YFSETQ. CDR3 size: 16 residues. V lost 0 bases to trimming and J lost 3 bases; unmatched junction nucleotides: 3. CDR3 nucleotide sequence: TGCGCCAGCAGCTTGGGAACTAGCGGGGGGAAAGAGACCCAGTACTTC. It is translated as CASSLGTSGGKETQYF.

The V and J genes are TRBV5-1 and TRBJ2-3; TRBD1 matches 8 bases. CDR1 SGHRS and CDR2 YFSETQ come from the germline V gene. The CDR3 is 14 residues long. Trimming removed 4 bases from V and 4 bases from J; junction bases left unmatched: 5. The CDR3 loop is CASSQTGDADTQYF. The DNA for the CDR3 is TGCGCCAGCAGCCAGACAGGGGACGCAGATACGCAGTATTTT.

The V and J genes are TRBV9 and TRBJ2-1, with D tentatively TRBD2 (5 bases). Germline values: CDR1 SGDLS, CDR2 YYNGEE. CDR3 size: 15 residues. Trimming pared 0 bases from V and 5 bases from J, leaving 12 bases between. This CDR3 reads CASSVVAQKNNEQFF. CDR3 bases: TGTGCCAGCAGCGTAGTAGCGCAGAAAAACAATGAGCAGTTCTTC.

The CDR3 here is CASSQASGQGHYEQYF. The CDR3 DNA reads as TGCGCCAGCAGCCAAGCTTCAGGACAGGGGCACTACGAGCAGTACTTC. The J gene is TRBJ2-7, the V gene TRBV4-1; 9 nucleotides align to TRBD1. The germline V gene encodes CDR1 MGHRA and CDR2 YSYEKL. The CDR3 extends over 16 amino acids. The V and J ends lost 1 base and 3 bases, in that order; junction bases with no gene match: 7.

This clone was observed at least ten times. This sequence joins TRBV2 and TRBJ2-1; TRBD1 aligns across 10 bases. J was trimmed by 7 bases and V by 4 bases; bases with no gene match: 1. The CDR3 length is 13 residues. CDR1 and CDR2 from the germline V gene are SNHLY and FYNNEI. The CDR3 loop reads CASSGDRGNEQFF. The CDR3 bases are TGTGCCAGCAGTGGGGACAGGGGTAATGAGCAGTTCTTC. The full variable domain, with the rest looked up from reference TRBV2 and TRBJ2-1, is EPEVTQTPSHQVTQMGQEVILRCVPISNHLYFYWYRQILGQKVEFLVSFYNNEISEKSEIFDDQFSVERPDGSNFTLKIRSTKLEDSAMYFCASSGDRGNEQFFGPGTRLTVL.

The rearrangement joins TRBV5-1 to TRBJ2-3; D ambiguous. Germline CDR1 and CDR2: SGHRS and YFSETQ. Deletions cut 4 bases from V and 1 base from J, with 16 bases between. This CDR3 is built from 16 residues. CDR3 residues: CASSPTVLRGTDTQYF. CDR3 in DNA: TGCGCCAGCAGCCCCACGGTCCTACGTGGCACAGATACGCAGTATTTT. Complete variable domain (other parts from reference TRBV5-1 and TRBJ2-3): KAGVTQTPRYLIKTRGQQVTLSCSPISGHRSVSWYQQTPGQGLQFLFEYFSETQRNKGNFPGRFSGRQFSNSRSEMNVSTLELGDSALYLCASSPTVLRGTDTQYFGPGTRLTVL.

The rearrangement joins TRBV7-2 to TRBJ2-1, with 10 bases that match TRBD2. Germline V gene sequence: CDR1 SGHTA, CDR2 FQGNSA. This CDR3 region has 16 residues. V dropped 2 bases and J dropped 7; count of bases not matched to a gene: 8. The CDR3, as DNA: TGTGCCAGCAGCTTATATAGCGGGGGGCTGTTGAATGAGCAGTTCTTC. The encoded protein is CASSLYSGGLLNEQFF.